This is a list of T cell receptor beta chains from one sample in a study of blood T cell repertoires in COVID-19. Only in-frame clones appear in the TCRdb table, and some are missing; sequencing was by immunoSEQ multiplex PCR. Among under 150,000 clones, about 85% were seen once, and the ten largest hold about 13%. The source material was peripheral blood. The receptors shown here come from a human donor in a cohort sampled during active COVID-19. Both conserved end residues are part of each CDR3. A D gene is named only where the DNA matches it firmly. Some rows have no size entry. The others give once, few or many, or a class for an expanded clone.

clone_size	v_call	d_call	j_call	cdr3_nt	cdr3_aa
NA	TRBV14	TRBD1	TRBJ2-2	TGTGCCAGCAGCACCCGACAGGGGTTAACCGGGGAGCTGTTTTTT	CASSTRQGLTGELFF
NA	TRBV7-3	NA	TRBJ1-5	TGTGCCAGCAGCTTAAGTAGGTTCAGGGGAGACCAGCCCCAGCATTTT	CASSLSRFRGDQPQHF
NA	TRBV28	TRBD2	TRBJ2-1	TGTGCCAGCAGTCCGGGACTACGTTCCTACAATGAGCAGTTCTTC	CASSPGLRSYNEQFF
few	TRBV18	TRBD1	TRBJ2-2	TGTGCCAGCTCACCAAGATCCTCCGGGACAGGGGACACCGGGGAGCTGTTTTTT	CASSPRSSGTGDTGELFF
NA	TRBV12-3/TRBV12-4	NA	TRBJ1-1	TGTGCCAGCAGTTTACCCGGACAAGGGCCAACTTTCTTT	CASSLPGQGPTFF
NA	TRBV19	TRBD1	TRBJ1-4	TGTGCCAGTAGTCTAAGGGACAGCCTTAATGAAAAACTGTTTTTT	CASSLRDSLNEKLFF
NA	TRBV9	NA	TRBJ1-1	TGTGCCAGCAGCGTAGCTTCGGGCACTGAAGCTTTCTTT	CASSVASGTEAFF
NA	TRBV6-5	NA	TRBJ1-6	TGTGCCAGCAAGATACAGGGAAACTATAATTCACCCCTCCACTTT	CASKIQGNYNSPLHF
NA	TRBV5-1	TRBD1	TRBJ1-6	TGCGCCAGCAGCTTGGCCTCGGACAGGGCAACCGGCTCCTATAATTCACCCCTCCACTTT	CASSLASDRATGSYNSPLHF
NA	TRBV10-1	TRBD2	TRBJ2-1	TGCGCCAGCAGTGTTGCGGGGGCCTACAATGAGCAGTTCTTC	CASSVAGAYNEQFF
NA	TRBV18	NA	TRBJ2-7	TGTGCCAGCTCACCAACCCCCGGGACATCCAACGAGCAGTACTTC	CASSPTPGTSNEQYF
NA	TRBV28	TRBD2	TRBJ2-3	TGTGCCAGCACTCCGACTAGCGGAACAGATACGCAGTATTTT	CASTPTSGTDTQYF
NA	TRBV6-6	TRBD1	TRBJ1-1	TGTGCCAGCAGTCCCCCCCGGACAGGGGTTGGTGCAGGTGAAGCTTTCTTT	CASSPPRTGVGAGEAFF
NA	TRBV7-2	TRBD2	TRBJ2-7	TGTGCCAGCAGCGAGGGACTAGCGGGGTCCTACGAGCAGTACTTC	CASSEGLAGSYEQYF
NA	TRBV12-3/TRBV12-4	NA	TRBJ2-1	TGTGCCAGCAGCGGACACGGGCAGTTCTTC	CASSGHGQFF
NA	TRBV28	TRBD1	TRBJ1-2	TGTGCCAGCAGTTTGGGACAGGTTGTCTATGGCTACACCTTC	CASSLGQVVYGYTF
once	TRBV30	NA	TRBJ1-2	TGTGCCTGGAGTGTACCCATGACGGGTGGCTACACCTTC	CAWSVPMTGGYTF
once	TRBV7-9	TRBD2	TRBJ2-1	TGTGCCAGCAGTTCCGGGACTAGCGGGATATACAATGAGCAGTTCTTC	CASSSGTSGIYNEQFF
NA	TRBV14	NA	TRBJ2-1	TGTGCCAGCAGCCAAGTTCGGGGGGCCGCTGAGCAGTTCTTC	CASSQVRGAAEQFF
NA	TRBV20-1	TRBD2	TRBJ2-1	TGCAGTGCTAGTGCCGGGACTAGCGGGGGTGATGAGCAGTTCTTC	CSASAGTSGGDEQFF
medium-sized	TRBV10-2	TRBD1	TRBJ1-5	TGCGCCAGCAGTGAGTCGGGGCACAGGGGTCAGCCCCAGCATTTT	CASSESGHRGQPQHF
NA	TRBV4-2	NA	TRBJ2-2	TGTGCCAGCAGCCAAGATCTTATTGGGCCCGCCGGGGAGCTGTTTTTT	CASSQDLIGPAGELFF
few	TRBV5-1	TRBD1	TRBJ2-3	TGCGCCAGCAGCTTCATCGGACAGGGGGCAACAGATACGCAGTATTTT	CASSFIGQGATDTQYF
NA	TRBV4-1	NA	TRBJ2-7	TGCGCCAGCAGCCTCAGGCAGGGAGGCCCCTACGAGCAGTACTTC	CASSLRQGGPYEQYF
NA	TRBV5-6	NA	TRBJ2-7	TGTGCCAGCAGCTCTCGGGGGTTCTCCTACGAGCAGTACTTC	CASSSRGFSYEQYF
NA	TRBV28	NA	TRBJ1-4	TGTGCCAGCAGTTCCCCGAGCGAAAAACTGTTTTTT	CASSSPSEKLFF
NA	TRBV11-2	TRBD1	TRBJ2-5	TGTGCCAGCACCATCCTTCAGGGACAGCAATTGGAGACCCAGTACTTC	CASTILQGQQLETQYF
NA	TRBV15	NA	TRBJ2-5	TGTGCCACCAGCGGAAGACCTCGGTTATTCTTCGGGTCAGGGGGAGGAGAGACCCAGTACTTC	CATSGRPRLFFGSGGGETQYF
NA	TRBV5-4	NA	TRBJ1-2	TGTGCCAGCAGCTCCGAGGCAGCTAACTATGGCTACACCTTC	CASSSEAANYGYTF
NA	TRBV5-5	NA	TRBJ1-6	TGTGCCAGCATCCCCTCCACAGGGTTGAATTCACCCCTCCACTTT	CASIPSTGLNSPLHF
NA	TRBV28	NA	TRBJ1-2	TGTGCCAGCAGTTTGTCCGGGCTGGGGCTGCAGCTCTATGGCTACACCTTC	CASSLSGLGLQLYGYTF
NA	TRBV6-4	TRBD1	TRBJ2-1	TGTGCCAGCAGTGACGGGCAGGGGGCCTACAATGAGCAGTTCTTC	CASSDGQGAYNEQFF
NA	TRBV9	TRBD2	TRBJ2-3	TGTGCCAGCAGCGTAGCTACGGCGGGGGTAGGTACAGATACGCAGTATTTT	CASSVATAGVGTDTQYF
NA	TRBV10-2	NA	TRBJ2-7	TGCGCCAGCAGTGAGCCACCCCGGCTTCGACAAACCTACGAGCAGTACTTC	CASSEPPRLRQTYEQYF
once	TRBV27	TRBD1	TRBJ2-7	TGTGCCACCCGACAGGGATCCTACGAGCAGTACTTC	CATRQGSYEQYF
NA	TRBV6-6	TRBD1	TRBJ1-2	TGTGCCAGCAGGCCCGGACAGGGCTCATCTGGCTACACCTTC	CASRPGQGSSGYTF
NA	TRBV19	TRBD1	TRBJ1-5	TGTGCCAGTAGTAGAACCGGGACAGGGACTAATCAGCCCCAGCATTTT	CASSRTGTGTNQPQHF